Listed below are T cell receptor beta chains from one sample, sequenced in a study of blood T cells in healthy people across ages. TCRdb analysed the 5' RACE reads with MiXCR anew, one entry per CDR3 protein. The table includes 700,000 to 900,000 distinct CDR3 sequences, approximately 53% detected once. Sequenced: blood. The receptors were sampled from an elderly man in good health. Both conserved end residues are part of each CDR3. A D gene is named only where the DNA matches it firmly. Rows may omit the clone size; those that give it use once, few, many or a size class.

D: TRBD2
size: NA
V: TRBV20-1
J: TRBJ2-7
CDR3: CSARLAGVMYEQYF
DNA: TGCAGTGCTAGACTAGCGGGAGTCATGTACGAGCAGTACTTC

D: TRBD1
size: few
V: TRBV7-9
J: TRBJ1-6
CDR3: CASSLGQGESPLHF
DNA: TGTGCCAGCAGCTTAGGACAGGGAGAGTCACCCCTCCACTTT

D: NA
size: NA
V: TRBV5-1
J: TRBJ2-2
CDR3: CASSLEQTNTGELFF
DNA: TGCGCCAGCAGCTTGGAACAGACGAACACCGGGGAGCTGTTTTTT

D: NA
size: NA
V: TRBV12-3/TRBV12-4
J: TRBJ2-7
CDR3: CASSRPGLHEQYF
DNA: TGTGCCAGCAGCAGACCGGGGCTGCACGAGCAGTACTTC

D: NA
size: once
V: TRBV6-5
J: TRBJ2-3
CDR3: CASSQTGGSHRYAYF
DNA: TGTGCCAGCAGCCAAACCGGGGGCTCACACAGATACGCGTATTTT

D: NA
size: NA
V: TRBV7-2
J: TRBJ2-7
CDR3: CASSYHHEQYF
DNA: TGTGCCAGCAGCTACCACCACGAGCAGTACTTC

D: NA
size: NA
V: TRBV6-1
J: TRBJ2-2
CDR3: CASTMGGTAGELFF
DNA: TGTGCCAGCACTATGGGGGGAACGGCCGGGGAGCTGTTTTTT

D: NA
size: NA
V: TRBV7-2
J: TRBJ2-7
CDR3: CASSLMFWNEQYF
DNA: TGTGCCAGCAGCTTAATGTTTTGGAACGAGCAGTACTTC

D: TRBD1
size: NA
V: TRBV18
J: TRBJ1-2
CDR3: CASSHEGQGAHGYTF
DNA: TGTGCCAGCTCACATGAGGGACAGGGGGCGCATGGCTACACCTTC

D: TRBD2
size: NA
V: TRBV24-1
J: TRBJ2-3
CDR3: CATSDQIAGTTDTQYF
DNA: TGTGCCACCAGTGACCAAATAGCGGGGACCACAGATACGCAGTATTTT

D: NA
size: many
V: TRBV10-2
J: TRBJ1-2
CDR3: CASSESRLEGVRGYTF
DNA: TGCGCCAGCAGTGAGTCCCGACTGGAGGGAGTGAGGGGCTACACCTTC

D: TRBD2
size: NA
V: TRBV9
J: TRBJ2-3
CDR3: CASSVGGGDGTDTQYF
DNA: TGTGCCAGCAGCGTAGGGGGGGGAGACGGCACAGATACGCAGTATTTT

D: NA
size: NA
V: TRBV27
J: TRBJ1-5
CDR3: CASKGGFGRSNQPQHF
DNA: TGTGCCAGCAAAGGAGGGTTCGGCCGGAGCAATCAGCCCCAGCATTTT

D: NA
size: NA
V: TRBV15
J: TRBJ2-7
CDR3: CATSRVGWSEQYF
DNA: TGTGCCACCAGCAGAGTAGGCTGGTCCGAGCAGTACTTC

D: NA
size: few
V: TRBV25-1
J: TRBJ1-4
CDR3: CASSEMAEEKLFF
DNA: TGTGCCAGTAGTGAAATGGCCGAAGAAAAACTGTTTTTT

D: TRBD2
size: NA
V: TRBV20-1
J: TRBJ2-1
CDR3: CSAPAGRILNEQFF
DNA: TGCAGTGCCCCAGCGGGACGAATATTGAATGAGCAGTTCTTC

D: TRBD1
size: few
V: TRBV12-3/TRBV12-4
J: TRBJ1-2
CDR3: CASSTDREYGYTF
DNA: TGTGCCAGCAGTACCGACAGGGAGTATGGCTACACCTTC

D: TRBD1
size: NA
V: TRBV28
J: TRBJ2-3
CDR3: CASSLYGGQRTQYF
DNA: TGTGCCAGCAGTTTATATGGGGGACAGAGGACGCAGTATTTT

D: TRBD1
size: once
V: TRBV4-1
J: TRBJ2-3
CDR3: CASSQVRQGSRYAYF
DNA: TGCGCCAGCAGCCAAGTTCGACAGGGTAGCAGATACGCGTATTTT

D: NA
size: NA
V: TRBV6-5
J: TRBJ1-1
CDR3: CASSCLLNTEAFF
DNA: TGTGCCAGCAGTTGTTTACTTAACACTGAAGCTTTCTTT

D: NA
size: NA
V: TRBV6-5
J: TRBJ2-3
CDR3: CASGQGVHTDTQYF
DNA: TGTGCCAGCGGACAAGGGGTCCACACAGATACGCAGTATTTT

D: TRBD1
size: NA
V: TRBV6-5
J: TRBJ2-2
CDR3: CASSYFPGGDAGELFF
DNA: TGTGCCAGCAGTTACTTTCCAGGGGGCGATGCCGGGGAGCTGTTTTTT

D: TRBD1
size: NA
V: TRBV29-1
J: TRBJ1-3
CDR3: CSAMTGVVDTIYF
DNA: TGCAGCGCGATGACAGGGGTTGTAGACACCATATATTTT

D: TRBD2
size: few
V: TRBV5-1
J: TRBJ2-7
CDR3: CASSLRASGAYEQYF
DNA: TGCGCCAGCAGCTTGAGGGCTAGCGGAGCCTACGAGCAGTACTTC